Sequencing of this T cell receptor beta chain was carried out in a study of T cell repertoires in cytomegalovirus infection. The study, taken as a whole, reports: Clonotypes of TCR beta that were HLA-C-restricted and CMV-specific dominated the ex vivo response.

This clonotype was detected a few times. Its antigen is as yet unknown. TCRdb fed the reads into MiXCR, producing one record per CDR3 protein. The sample records 200,000 or so distinct CDR3 sequences, about 28% being singletons. The sample comprised PBMCs. The receptor was isolated from a human donor in good health (CMV status not recorded). Some clones in this sample may be carry-over from other donors' samples.

CDR3 in DNA: TGTGCCAGCAGTTACTCCTTGCCGGGACAGGGCCCCGAGCAGTACTTC. It yields the protein CASSYSLPGQGPEQYF. The chain employs TRBV6-5 and TRBJ2-7, with 9 bases matching TRBD1. Germline V gene lookup returns CDR1 MNHEY and CDR2 SVGAGI. The V gene end was trimmed by 0 bases and the J gene end by 6 bases; junction bases not matched to a gene: 9. CDR3 size: 16 residues.